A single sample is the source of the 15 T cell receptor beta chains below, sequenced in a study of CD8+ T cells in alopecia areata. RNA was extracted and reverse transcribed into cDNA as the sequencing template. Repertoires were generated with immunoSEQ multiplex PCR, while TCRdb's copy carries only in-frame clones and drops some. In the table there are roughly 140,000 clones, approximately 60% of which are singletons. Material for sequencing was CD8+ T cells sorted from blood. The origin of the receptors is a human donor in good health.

The CDR3 DNA is TGTGCCAGTTCCCCGGGGGGGCAAGAGACCCAGTACTTC. This translates into CASSPGGQETQYF. The rearrangement links TRBV28 to TRBJ2-5, with 8 bases that match TRBD2. J was trimmed by 2 bases and V by 9 bases; bases with no gene match: 5. CDR1 and CDR2 (germline): MDHEN, SYDVKM. The CDR3 extends over 13 amino acids.

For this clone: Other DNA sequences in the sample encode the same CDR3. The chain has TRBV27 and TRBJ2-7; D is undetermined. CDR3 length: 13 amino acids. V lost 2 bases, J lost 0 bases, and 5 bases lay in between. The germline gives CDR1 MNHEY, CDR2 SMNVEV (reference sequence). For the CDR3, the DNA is TGTGCCAGCAGTTTAACAAGCTCCTACGAGCAGTACTTC. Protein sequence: CASSLTSSYEQYF.

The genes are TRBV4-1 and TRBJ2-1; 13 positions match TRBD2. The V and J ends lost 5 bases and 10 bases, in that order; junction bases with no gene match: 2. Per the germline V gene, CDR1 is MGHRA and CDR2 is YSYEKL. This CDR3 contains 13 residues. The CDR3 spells CASSWGLAGEQFF. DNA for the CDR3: TGCGCCAGCAGCTGGGGACTAGCGGGAGAGCAGTTCTTC.

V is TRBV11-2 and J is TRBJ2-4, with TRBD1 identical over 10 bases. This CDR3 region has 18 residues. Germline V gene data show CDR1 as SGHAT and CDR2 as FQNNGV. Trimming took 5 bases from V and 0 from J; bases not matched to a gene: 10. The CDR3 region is CASSQNRDRGLAKNIQYF. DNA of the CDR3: TGTGCCAGCAGCCAAAACCGGGACAGGGGATTAGCCAAAAACATTCAGTACTTC.

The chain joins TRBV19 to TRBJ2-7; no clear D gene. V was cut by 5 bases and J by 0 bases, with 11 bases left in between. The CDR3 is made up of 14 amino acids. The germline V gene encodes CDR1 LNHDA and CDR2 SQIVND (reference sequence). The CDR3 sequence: CASSSGVTSYEQYF. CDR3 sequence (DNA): TGTGCCAGTAGTTCTGGCGTCACCTCCTACGAGCAGTACTTC.

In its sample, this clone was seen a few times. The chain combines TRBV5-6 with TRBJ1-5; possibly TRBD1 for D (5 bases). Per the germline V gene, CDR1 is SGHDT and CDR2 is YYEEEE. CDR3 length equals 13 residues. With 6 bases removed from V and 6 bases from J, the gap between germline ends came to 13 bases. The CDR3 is CASTPWGGQPQHF. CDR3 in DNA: TGTGCCAGCACCCCGTGGGGCGGTCAGCCCCAGCATTTT.

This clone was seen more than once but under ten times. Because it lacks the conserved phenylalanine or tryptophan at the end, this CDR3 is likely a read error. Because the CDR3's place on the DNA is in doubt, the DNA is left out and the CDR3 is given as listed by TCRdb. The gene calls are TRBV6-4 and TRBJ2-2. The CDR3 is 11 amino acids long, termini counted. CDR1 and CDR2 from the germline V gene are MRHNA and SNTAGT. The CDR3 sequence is CASSDSPGTPP.

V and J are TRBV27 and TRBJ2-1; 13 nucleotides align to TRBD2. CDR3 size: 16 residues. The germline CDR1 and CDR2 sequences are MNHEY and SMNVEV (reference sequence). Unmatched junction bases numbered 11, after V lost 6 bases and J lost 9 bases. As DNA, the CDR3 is TGTGCCAGCAGCCTTACCCCGGGACTAGCGGGAACTGAGCAGTTCTTC. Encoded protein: CASSLTPGLAGTEQFF.

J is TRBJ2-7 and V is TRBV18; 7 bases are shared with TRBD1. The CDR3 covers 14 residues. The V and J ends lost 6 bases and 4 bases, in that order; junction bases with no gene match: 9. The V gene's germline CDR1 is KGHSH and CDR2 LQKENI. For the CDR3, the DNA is TGTGCCAGCTCTCCCCCAAGGGGGCGGTACGAGCAGTACTTC. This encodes CASSPPRGRYEQYF.

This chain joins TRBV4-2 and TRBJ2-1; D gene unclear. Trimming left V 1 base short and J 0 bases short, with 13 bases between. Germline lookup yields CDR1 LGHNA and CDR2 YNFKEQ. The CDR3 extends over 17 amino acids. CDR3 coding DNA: TGTGCCAGCAGCCAAGCCACTAACTTGAACTCCTACAATGAGCAGTTCTTC. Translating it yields CASSQATNLNSYNEQFF.

CDR3 nucleotides: TGTGCCAGCAGTTCATCGGGATATCAGCCCCAGCATTTT. It specifies CASSSSGYQPQHF. This sequence joins TRBV6-5 and TRBJ1-5; the D is unclear. This CDR3 has 13 residues. Per germline, CDR1 MNHEY and CDR2 SVGAGI. The V and J ends lost 4 bases and 5 bases respectively, with 9 bases between them.

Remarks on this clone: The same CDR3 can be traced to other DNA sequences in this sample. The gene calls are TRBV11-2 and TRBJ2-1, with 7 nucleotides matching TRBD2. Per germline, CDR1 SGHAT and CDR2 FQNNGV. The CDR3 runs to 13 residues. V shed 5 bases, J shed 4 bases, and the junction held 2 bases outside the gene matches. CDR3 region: CASSVSGYNEQFF. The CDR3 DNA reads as TGTGCCAGCAGCGTTAGCGGGTACAATGAGCAGTTCTTC. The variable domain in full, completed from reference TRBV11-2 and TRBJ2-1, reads EAGVAQSPRYKIIEKRQSVAFWCNPISGHATLYWYQQILGQGPKLLIQFQNNGVVDDSQLPKDRFSAERLKGVDSTLKIQPAKLEDSAVYLCASSVSGYNEQFFGPGTRLTVL.

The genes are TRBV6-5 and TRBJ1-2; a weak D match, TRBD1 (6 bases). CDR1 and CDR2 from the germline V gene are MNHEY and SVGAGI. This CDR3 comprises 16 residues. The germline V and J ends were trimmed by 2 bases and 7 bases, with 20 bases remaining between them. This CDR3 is CASSYPPGHPRGGYTF. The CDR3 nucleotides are TGTGCCAGCAGTTACCCCCCGGGACACCCAAGAGGTGGCTACACCTTC.

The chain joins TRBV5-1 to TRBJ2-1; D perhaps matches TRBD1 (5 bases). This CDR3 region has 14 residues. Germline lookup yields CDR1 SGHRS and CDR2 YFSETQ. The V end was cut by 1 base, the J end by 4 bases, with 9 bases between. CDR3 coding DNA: TGCGCCAGCAGCTTGTCAGGGCCATACAATGAGCAGTTCTTC. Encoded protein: CASSLSGPYNEQFF.

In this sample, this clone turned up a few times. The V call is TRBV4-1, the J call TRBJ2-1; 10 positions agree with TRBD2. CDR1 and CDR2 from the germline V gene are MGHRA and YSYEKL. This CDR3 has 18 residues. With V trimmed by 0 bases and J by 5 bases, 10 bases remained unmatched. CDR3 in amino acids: CASSQDRGLGLADNEQFF. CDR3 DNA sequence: TGCGCCAGCAGCCAAGATCGGGGGTTAGGACTAGCGGACAATGAGCAGTTCTTC.